This is a list of T cell receptor beta chains from one sample in a study of blood T cell repertoires in COVID-19. Clones were read by immunoSEQ multiplex PCR, and TCRdb kept only the in-frame ones, dropping some. Altogether 35,000 to 55,000 clones are present, under 85% being singletons, with the ten largest covering around 7.4%. Sample: peripheral blood. The receptor source for this set is a man aged 55 to 70 with active COVID-19. Each CDR3 is given with its conserved first and last residue. Each record gives: clone size, D gene, V gene, CDR3 length, J gene, CDR3 DNA, CDR3 protein. A D gene is named only where the DNA matches it firmly. Some rows mark clone size as missing; the rest say once, few, many or name a class of expanded clone.

>NA|TRBD1|TRBV24-1|17|TRBJ1-4
TGTGCCACCAGTGATTTTTGTAGGGACAGGTCCAATGAAAAACTGTTTTTT
CATSDFCRDRSNEKLFF
>NA|NA|TRBV9|15|TRBJ2-5
TGTGCCAGCAGCGTAGCAGGGGAGGGACGGGAGACCCAGTACTTC
CASSVAGEGRETQYF
>NA|NA|TRBV7-6|13|TRBJ2-1
TGTGCCAGCAGCTTAGGAGTGGTAAATGAGCAGTTCTTC
CASSLGVVNEQFF
>NA|TRBD2|TRBV18|15|TRBJ2-7
TGTGCCAGCTCACCCCCCGGGACTAGTTCCCACGAGCAGTACTTC
CASSPPGTSSHEQYF
>NA|NA|TRBV12-3/TRBV12-4|13|TRBJ1-1
TGTGCCAGCAGTTTATTAATGAACACTGAAGCTTTCTTT
CASSLLMNTEAFF
>few|NA|TRBV20-1|11|TRBJ2-4
TGCAGTGCTAGACCAGCGCTCATTCAGTACTTC
CSARPALIQYF
>NA|TRBD2|TRBV7-6|14|TRBJ2-5
TGTGCCAGCAGCTGGACTCTCTCGGGGGGGACCCAGTACTTC
CASSWTLSGGTQYF
>once|TRBD1|TRBV5-1|14|TRBJ1-2
TGCGCCAGCAGCTTGGATGACAGGGGATACGGCTACACCTTC
CASSLDDRGYGYTF
>NA|TRBD1|TRBV5-8|15|TRBJ2-1
TGTGCCAGCAGCTTGAACAGGGGACGATACAATGAGCAGTTCTTC
CASSLNRGRYNEQFF
>NA|TRBD2|TRBV7-2|16|TRBJ2-5
TGTGCCAGCAGCTTTGGGTTGTGGCGGGGAGGGGAGACCCAGTACTTC
CASSFGLWRGGETQYF
>NA|TRBD1|TRBV7-2|15|TRBJ2-2
TGTGCCAGCAGCACCCAGACAGGGGGCCCAGGGGAGCTGTTTTTT
CASSTQTGGPGELFF
>NA|TRBD1|TRBV9|14|TRBJ2-2
TGTGCCAGCAGCGGGCAGGGGGCCGTCGGGGAGCTGTTTTTT
CASSGQGAVGELFF
>NA|TRBD1|TRBV5-6|13|TRBJ2-7
TGTGCCAGCAGCTTAGGACAGGGCAACGAGCAGTACTTC
CASSLGQGNEQYF
>NA|TRBD2|TRBV7-2|16|TRBJ2-1
TGTGCCAGCAGCCCCGGGGGAGCGGGGGTGTACAATGAGCAGTTCTTC
CASSPGGAGVYNEQFF
>NA|TRBD2|TRBV7-3|15|TRBJ2-2
TGTGCCAGCAGCTCGGGACTAGCGGCAACCGGGGAGCTGTTTTTT
CASSSGLAATGELFF
>NA|NA|TRBV19|14|TRBJ2-1
TGTGCCAGTAGCGAAAGCGGCGTCGCGGAGGAGCAGTTCTTC
CASSESGVAEEQFF
>NA|NA|TRBV20-1|11|TRBJ2-7
TGCAGTGCTAGGGAGCTGTACGAGCAGTACTTC
CSARELYEQYF
>few|TRBD1|TRBV11-2|17|TRBJ2-7
TGTGCCAGCAGCTTATCGGGACAGGGGACCTACTCCTACGAGCAGTACTTC
CASSLSGQGTYSYEQYF
>NA|TRBD1|TRBV7-2|13|TRBJ2-1
TGTGCCAGCAGCCCACAGGGGGCGACGGAGCAGTTCTTC
CASSPQGATEQFF
>few|NA|TRBV9|15|TRBJ2-1
TGTGCCAGCAGCGTAGCAGGGGCCTCCTACAATGAGCAGTTCTTC
CASSVAGASYNEQFF
>few|NA|TRBV27|13|TRBJ1-2
TGTGCCAGCAGTTTAGGACAGTCCTATGGCTACACCTTC
CASSLGQSYGYTF
>NA|NA|TRBV30|14|TRBJ2-6
TGTGCCTGGAGTAGCCTCTCTGGGGCCAACGTCCTGACTTTC
CAWSSLSGANVLTF
>once|NA|TRBV5-1|13|TRBJ2-2
TGCGCCAGCAGCCTTCCCCACAGCGGGGAGCTGTTTTTT
CASSLPHSGELFF
>NA|TRBD1|TRBV6-4|15|TRBJ1-6
TGTGCCAGCAGCCGGGACAGGCTCGGTAATTCACCCCTCCACTTT
CASSRDRLGNSPLHF
>NA|TRBD2|TRBV7-3|16|TRBJ2-2
TGTGCCAGCAGTCAACTAGCGGGAGGGCTCGGCGGGGAGCTGTTTTTT
CASSQLAGGLGGELFF